Each of the 21 T cell receptor beta chains below was sequenced from the same sample in a study of T cells after yellow fever vaccination. One entry per CDR3 protein, called by TCRdb with MiXCR from the 5' RACE reads. The repertoire holds a few hundred thousand distinct CDR3 sequences, with roughly 11% as singletons. Material: PBMCs, obtained on the day of the first yellow fever vaccination. These receptors were taken from a man aged 18 to 30 who received the YFV17D yellow fever vaccine.

The chain links TRBV7-2 to TRBJ2-1, with 9 nucleotides matching TRBD2. Looked up from germline, CDR1 is SGHTA and CDR2 is FQGNSA. CDR3 length: 15 amino acids. The J segment lost 6 bases and the V segment lost 1 base, leaving 4 bases of the junction unmatched. CDR3 bases: TGTGCCAGCAGCTTAGTAGCGGGGGCCTCCAATGAGCAGTTCTTC. Amino acids: CASSLVAGASNEQFF.

The chain links TRBV5-6 to TRBJ2-4; 9 positions match TRBD1. This CDR3 region has 11 residues. CDR1 and CDR2 (germline): SGHDT, YYEEEE. Trimming removed 7 bases from V and 7 bases from J; junction bases left unmatched: 0. CDR3 sequence reads: CASGTGNIQYF. The DNA of the CDR3 is TGTGCCAGCGGGACAGGGAACATTCAGTACTTC.

There are a few counts of this clonotype. The chain is built from TRBV10-3 and TRBJ2-1, with a weak D call TRBD2 (6 bases). CDR3 size: 13 residues. Germline V lookup: CDR1 ENHRY, CDR2 SYGVKD. Between the trimmed V and J ends, which lost 11 bases and 4 bases, there was a span of 15 bases. CDR3 protein: CAVRDFLYNEQFF. The CDR3, as DNA: TGTGCCGTCCGGGACTTTCTTTACAATGAGCAGTTCTTC.

This clonotype has at least ten counts. The chain has TRBV9 and TRBJ2-2, with D hard to call. Between the trimmed V and J ends, which lost 4 bases and 2 bases, there was a span of 12 bases. The germline CDR1 and CDR2 sequences are SGDLS and YYNGEE. This CDR3 spans 15 amino acids. The CDR3 sequence is CASSTWADNTGELFF. The DNA of the CDR3 is TGTGCCAGCAGCACCTGGGCAGATAACACCGGGGAGCTGTTTTTT.

V gene TRBV4-2 combines with J gene TRBJ1-1, with D perhaps matching TRBD1 (5 bases). From germline, CDR1 is LGHNA and CDR2 YNFKEQ. The V and J ends lost 4 bases and 7 bases respectively, with 10 bases between them. The CDR3 length is 12 residues. This CDR3 reads CASSPGHREAFF. Written as DNA, the CDR3 is TGTGCCAGCAGCCCAGGACATCGTGAAGCTTTCTTT.

The CDR3 is CASIFHAGGSYEQYV. As DNA, the CDR3 is TGTGCCAGCATCTTCCATGCAGGGGGGTCCTACGAGCAGTACGTC. V is TRBV11-2 and J is TRBJ2-7, with TRBD1 as a possible D gene (7 bases). This CDR3 has 15 residues. The V and J ends lost 7 bases and 1 base respectively, with 17 bases between them. The germline V gene encodes CDR1 SGHAT and CDR2 FQNNGV.

The chain joins TRBV20-1 to TRBJ1-4; D may be TRBD1 (5 bases). The germline V gene encodes CDR1 DFQATT and CDR2 SNEGSKA (reference sequence). The V and J ends lost 2 bases and 5 bases respectively, with 9 bases between them. The CDR3 is 13 amino acids. The CDR3 loop is CSARRQSNEKLFF. For the CDR3, the DNA is TGCAGTGCTAGACGACAGTCGAATGAAAAACTGTTTTTT.

This clonotype has just a few counts. V and J are TRBV6-1 and TRBJ1-5; D call uncertain. This CDR3 is 15 amino acids long. Trimming cost V 0 bases and J 3 bases, with 9 bases left between them. Germline loops: CDR1 MNHNS, CDR2 SASEGT. CDR3 protein: CASSEANGFNQPQHF. CDR3 nucleotides: TGTGCCAGCAGTGAAGCGAACGGTTTCAATCAGCCCCAGCATTTT.

Written as DNA, the CDR3 is TGTGCCAGCAGCTCGACAGGGGCGACCTACGAGCAGTACGTC. Translated: CASSSTGATYEQYV. The chain recombines TRBV5-6 with TRBJ2-7, with TRBD1 matching 8 bases. The CDR3 consists of 14 residues. Germline V gene data show CDR1 as SGHDT and CDR2 as YYEEEE. Trimming at V came to 3 bases and at J to 2 bases, leaving 4 bases not matched to a gene.

The chain joins TRBV30 to TRBJ2-7; no clear D gene. The V end lost 0 bases, the J end lost 6 bases, and 6 bases lay between the germline ends. The CDR3 has 11 amino acids. Germline values: CDR1 GTSNPN, CDR2 SVGIG (reference sequence). The CDR3 coding sequence is TGTGCCTGGAGTGTAAGCCGCGAGCAGTACTTC. This codes for CAWSVSREQYF.

This clonotype turned up a few times. This chain uses TRBV29-1 with TRBJ1-1; no firm D call. V gave up 4 bases and J gave up 4 bases, with 4 bases separating them. This CDR3 is built from 10 residues. Per the germline V gene, CDR1 is SQVTM and CDR2 is ANQGSEA. CDR3 in amino acids: CSVVGTEAFF. The CDR3 DNA is TGCAGCGTTGTGGGCACTGAAGCTTTCTTT.

V is TRBV20-1 and J is TRBJ2-3; perhaps TRBD1 as D (5 bases). Germline loops: CDR1 DFQATT, CDR2 SNEGSKA (reference sequence). V gave up 4 bases and J gave up 8 bases, with 19 bases separating them. CDR3 length: 14 amino acids. CDR3 sequence reads: CSATLVAYQGTQYF. CDR3 coding DNA: TGCAGTGCTACCCTTGTAGCCTATCAGGGTACGCAGTATTTT.

This chain uses TRBV9 with TRBJ1-2, with D hard to call. The CDR3 has 15 amino acids. V dropped 0 bases and J dropped 4 bases, with 13 bases sitting between them. The V gene's germline CDR1 is SGDLS and CDR2 YYNGEE. Here the CDR3 reads CASSVDGHGSYGYTF. CDR3 nucleotide sequence: TGTGCCAGCAGCGTAGACGGTCACGGGAGCTATGGCTACACCTTC.

This clonotype was seen at least ten times. The chain recombines TRBV7-3 with TRBJ2-6; no firm D call. V lost 1 base, J lost 2 bases, and 9 bases lay in between. The germline CDR1 and CDR2 sequences are SGHTA and FQGTGA. The CDR3 contains 16 residues. The CDR3 here is CASSLNMVTGANVLTF. The CDR3 coding sequence is TGTGCCAGCAGCTTAAATATGGTTACTGGGGCCAACGTCCTGACTTTC.

V is TRBV7-2 and J is TRBJ2-1; 11 positions agree with TRBD2. Per germline, CDR1 SGHTA and CDR2 FQGNSA. After removal of 1 base from V and 8 bases from J, the junction contained 10 bases not matched to a gene. There are 17 residues in the CDR3. CDR3 loop: CASSLVSGGANLDEQFF. CDR3 DNA: TGTGCCAGCAGCTTAGTTAGCGGGGGGGCCAATTTGGATGAGCAGTTCTTC. The full variable domain, in which reference TRBV7-2 and TRBJ2-1 provide the parts outside the CDR3, is GAGVSQSPSNKVTEKGKDVELRCDPISGHTALYWYRQSLGQGLEFLIYFQGNSAPDKSGLPSDRFSAERTGGSVSTLTIQRTQQEDSAVYLCASSLVSGGANLDEQFFGPGTRLTVL.

V usage is TRBV7-2 and J usage is TRBJ2-5, with D perhaps matching TRBD2 (6 bases). CDR3 size: 15 residues. V shed 5 bases and J shed 5 bases, with 18 bases lying between them. Per the germline V gene, CDR1 is SGHTA and CDR2 is FQGNSA. The CDR3 bases are TGTGCCAGCAGCCCTCTGGGAGGAGGGCGGGAGACCCAGTACTTC. Amino acid sequence: CASSPLGGGRETQYF.

V is TRBV12-5 and J is TRBJ2-3, with D uncertain. The CDR3 has 16 residues. Germline V CDR1 and CDR2: LGHNT, FRNRAP. V dropped 6 bases and J dropped 0 bases, with 16 bases sitting between them. Written as DNA, the CDR3 is TGTGCTAGTGGCTCAACCGACTCGCCTAGCACAGATACGCAGTATTTT. It encodes CASGSTDSPSTDTQYF.

This clonotype was detected only a few times. The V and J genes are TRBV27 and TRBJ2-7; D is ambiguous. In germline, CDR1 is MNHEY, CDR2 SMNVEV (reference sequence). The ends were cut back, 2 bases at V and 3 bases at J, with 14 bases in the middle. The CDR3 contains 15 residues. The CDR3: CASSLGGGSIYEQYV. The CDR3 region has the DNA TGTGCCAGCAGTTTAGGTGGCGGATCCATCTACGAGCAGTACGTC.

This chain joins TRBV12-3 or TRBV12-4 and TRBJ1-1; weak D call: TRBD1 (6 bases). CDR3 length equals 14 residues. V was cut by 6 bases and J by 1 base, with 12 bases left in between. The DNA for the CDR3 is TGTGCCAGCAGCGTGGACAGCTGGAACACTGAAGCTTTCTTT. Protein: CASSVDSWNTEAFF.

V gene TRBV6-2 or TRBV6-3 combines with J gene TRBJ2-7; D might be TRBD1 or TRBD2, each matching 5 bases. The CDR3 has 14 amino acids. Per germline, CDR1 MNHEY and CDR2 SVGEGT. V was trimmed by 7 bases and J by 5 bases, leaving 18 bases between them. The CDR3 sequence: CASNQGIASHEQYV. For the CDR3, the DNA is TGTGCCAGCAACCAGGGTATAGCTAGCCACGAGCAGTACGTC.

The chain is built from TRBV2 and TRBJ2-2, with D possibly matching TRBD2 (5 bases). Germline V gene data show CDR1 as SNHLY and CDR2 as FYNNEI. The CDR3 runs 15 residues. Between the trimmed V and J ends, which lost 5 bases and 4 bases, there was a span of 14 bases. The CDR3 coding sequence is TGTGCCAGCAGTCCGCGGGCCTCGGGCACCGGGGAGCTGTTTTTT. As protein: CASSPRASGTGELFF.